Below are 27 T cell receptor beta chains sequenced from a single sample in a study of OX40 agonist ivuxolimab in advanced cancers. Libraries were prepared by immunoSEQ multiplex PCR; TCRdb keeps only in-frame clonotypes and omits some of them. This table holds roughly 75,000 clones, about 86% found once. Source: CD4+ or CD8+ T cells sorted from blood, taken in a trial of the OX40 agonist ivuxolimab. Receptors were obtained from an adult with an advanced solid tumor such as melanoma, head and neck, liver or kidney cancer.

The chain has TRBV5-5 and TRBJ1-3, with TRBD1 matching over 9 bases. This CDR3 spans 14 amino acids. V lost 4 bases to trimming and J lost 4 bases; unmatched junction nucleotides: 3. Looked up from germline, CDR1 is SGHKS and CDR2 is YYEKEE (reference sequence). DNA of the CDR3: TGTGCCAGCAGCCTACAGGGGGCCGGAAACACCATATATTTT. Amino acids: CASSLQGAGNTIYF. Supplemented by reference TRBV5-5 and TRBJ1-3, the full variable domain reads DAGVTQSPTHLIKTRGQQVTLRCSPISGHKSVSWYQQVLGQGPQFIFQYYEKEERGRGNFPDRFSARQFPNYSSELNVNALLLGDSALYLCASSLQGAGNTIYFGEGSWLTVV.

The V gene is TRBV7-9, the J gene TRBJ1-2, with unresolved D. The germline CDR1 and CDR2 sequences are SEHNR and FQNEAQ (reference sequence). V lost 0 bases and J lost 6, with 5 bases in between. The CDR3 length is 12 residues. CDR3 nucleotides: TGTGCCAGCAGCTTAGCATCCGATGGCTACACCTTC. It encodes CASSLASDGYTF.

The chain couples TRBV11-3 to TRBJ2-5, with D perhaps assigned TRBD1 or TRBD2 (5 bases each). V was cut by 8 bases and J by 2 bases, with 12 bases left in between. The CDR3 is made up of 13 amino acids. CDR1 is SGHNT and CDR2 is YENEEA in the germline V gene. The CDR3 spells CASATGRQETQYF. DNA for the CDR3: TGTGCCAGCGCCACGGGGCGTCAAGAGACCCAGTACTTC. Using reference TRBV11-3 and TRBJ2-5 for the parts outside the CDR3, the full variable domain is EAGVVQSPRYKIIEKKQPVAFWCNPISGHNTLYWYLQNLGQGPELLIRYENEEAVDDSQLPKDRFSAERLKGVDSTLKIQPAELGDSAVYLCASATGRQETQYFGPGTRLLVL.

This sequence joins TRBV29-1 and TRBJ2-3; 14 nucleotides align to TRBD2. V shed 4 bases and J 5 bases; nucleotides not matched to a gene: 2. Germline V CDR1 and CDR2: SQVTM, ANQGSEA. The length of the CDR3 is 14 residues. The CDR3: CSVGLAGGQDTQYF. In nucleotides, the CDR3 is TGCAGCGTTGGACTAGCGGGGGGGCAAGATACGCAGTATTTT.

The CDR3 protein is CASSYQGAREQYF. DNA for the CDR3: TGTGCCAGCAGCTACCAGGGGGCTCGGGAGCAGTACTTC. The chain links TRBV11-3 to TRBJ2-7; 8 bases are a match to TRBD1. V gave up 4 bases and J gave up 7 bases; unmatched junction bases: 6. Germline CDR1 reads SGHNT; CDR2 reads YENEEA. The CDR3 consists of 13 residues.

The J gene is TRBJ2-2, the V gene TRBV28, with D tentatively TRBD2 (7 bases). This CDR3 is built from 16 residues. The germline V and J ends were trimmed by 6 bases and 4 bases, with 18 bases remaining between them. CDR1 is MDHEN and CDR2 is SYDVKM in the germline V gene. This CDR3 reads CASSLARGGSTGELFF. The CDR3 nucleotides read TGTGCCAGCAGCCTTGCGAGGGGGGGGTCCACCGGGGAGCTGTTTTTT.

The chain employs TRBV19 and TRBJ2-1; TRBD2 matches 10 bases. Germline CDR1 and CDR2: LNHDA and SQIVND (reference sequence). The V gene end was trimmed by 5 bases and the J gene end by 0 bases; junction bases not matched to a gene: 13. There are 19 residues in the CDR3. CDR3 sequence reads: CASSLGLARGSSSYNEQFF. The CDR3 region has the DNA TGTGCCAGTAGTCTGGGACTAGCGAGGGGATCTAGCTCCTACAATGAGCAGTTCTTC.

This chain uses TRBV5-4 with TRBJ2-3; D gene ambiguous. Trimming left V 0 bases short and J 5 bases short, with 10 bases between. The CDR3 totals 14 residues. Germline-derived CDR1 and CDR2 are SGHNT and YYREEE (reference sequence). DNA for the CDR3: TGTGCCAGCAGCTTGGCTCGTGGGGTAGATACGCAGTATTTT. Amino acids: CASSLARGVDTQYF.

The genes are TRBV5-4 and TRBJ1-5, with a tentative D call TRBD1 (5 bases). The V gene's germline CDR1 is SGHNT and CDR2 YYREEE (reference sequence). Trimming cost V 0 bases and J 4 bases, with 11 bases left between them. This CDR3 has 15 residues. The CDR3: CASSLDQGLNQPQHF. CDR3 DNA: TGTGCCAGCAGCTTGGATCAGGGACTTAATCAGCCCCAGCATTTT. The variable domain in full, with the rest retrieved from reference TRBV5-4 and TRBJ1-5, is ETGVTQSPTHLIKTRGQQVTLRCSSQSGHNTVSWYQQALGQGPQFIFQYYREEENGRGNFPPRFSGLQFPNYSSELNVNALELDDSALYLCASSLDQGLNQPQHFGDGTRLSIL.

The CDR3 coding sequence is TGTGCCAGCTCCCTTCGGGGCGGGGAGCAGTACTTC. This sequence encodes CASSLRGGEQYF. This chain joins TRBV5-4 and TRBJ2-7; D is tentatively TRBD1 or TRBD2 (5 bases each). The CDR3 extends over 12 amino acids. The germline V gene has CDR1 SGHNT and CDR2 YYREEE (reference sequence). The V end lost 7 bases, the J end lost 7 bases, and 15 bases lay between the germline ends.

The genes are TRBV5-1 and TRBJ2-5; possibly TRBD2 for D (6 bases). The CDR3 sequence is 17 residues long. V was shortened by 4 bases and J by 5 bases, with 24 bases between the two germline ends. The germline V gene encodes CDR1 SGHRS and CDR2 YFSETQ. The CDR3 region has the DNA TGCGCCAGCAGCGGCGGGGCAGGGATTATTAATATCGAGACCCAGTACTTC. This encodes CASSGGAGIINIETQYF. Drawing the rest from reference TRBV5-1 and TRBJ2-5, the complete variable domain is KAGVTQTPRYLIKTRGQQVTLSCSPISGHRSVSWYQQTPGQGLQFLFEYFSETQRNKGNFPGRFSGRQFSNSRSEMNVSTLELGDSALYLCASSGGAGIINIETQYFGPGTRLLVL.

This sequence joins TRBV11-3 and TRBJ2-1, with D unresolved. The CDR3 totals 14 residues. From germline, CDR1 is SGHNT and CDR2 YENEEA. Trimming stripped 1 base from V and 15 bases from J, with 19 bases between. CDR3 nucleotides: TGTGCCAGCAGCTTAGGCTCCCTGATAAAGGGTCCGTTCTTC. Residues: CASSLGSLIKGPFF. The full variable domain, with the rest looked up from reference TRBV11-3 and TRBJ2-1, is EAGVVQSPRYKIIEKKQPVAFWCNPISGHNTLYWYLQNLGQGPELLIRYENEEAVDDSQLPKDRFSAERLKGVDSTLKIQPAELGDSAVYLCASSLGSLIKGPFFGPGTRLTVL.

V gene TRBV19 combines with J gene TRBJ1-3; TRBD1 aligns across 11 bases. This CDR3 spans 17 amino acids. Germline V gene lookup returns CDR1 LNHDA and CDR2 SQIVND (reference sequence). With 4 bases clipped from V and 0 bases from J, the junction kept 5 bases outside the gene matches. The DNA for the CDR3 is TGTGCCAGTAGTACGGGACAGGGGGACAGCTCTGGAAACACCATATATTTT. Protein product: CASSTGQGDSSGNTIYF.

This clone was observed once. The rearrangement links TRBV5-1 to TRBJ1-2; 8 nucleotides match TRBD1. Trimming removed 2 bases from V and 5 bases from J; junction bases left unmatched: 8. This CDR3 is 15 amino acids long. Germline lookup yields CDR1 SGHRS and CDR2 YFSETQ. The CDR3 DNA reads as TGCGCCAGCAGCTTACGGACAGGGACCTTTTATGGCTACACCTTC. It encodes CASSLRTGTFYGYTF. The whole variable domain, filled in from reference TRBV5-1 and TRBJ1-2, reads KAGVTQTPRYLIKTRGQQVTLSCSPISGHRSVSWYQQTPGQGLQFLFEYFSETQRNKGNFPGRFSGRQFSNSRSEMNVSTLELGDSALYLCASSLRTGTFYGYTFGSGTRLTVV.

Here the CDR3 DNA reads TGTGCCAGCAGTGTCGGACAGGGGGCCACTTCCTACGAGCAGTACTTC. It is translated as CASSVGQGATSYEQYF. The chain employs TRBV6-6 and TRBJ2-7; the match to TRBD1 covers 11 bases. Germline V gives CDR1 MNHNY, CDR2 SVGAGI (reference sequence). The CDR3 loop spans 16 amino acids. Trimming cost V 5 bases and J 1 base; bases outside gene matches: 7.

This chain joins TRBV2 and TRBJ1-2, with D tentatively TRBD1 (6 bases). Trimming removed 7 bases from V and 8 bases from J, with 20 bases in between. This CDR3 has 14 residues. Germline loops: CDR1 SNHLY, CDR2 FYNNEI. The DNA of the CDR3 is TGTGCCAGCACCCCGGACAGTGTAGGGGGAGGCTACACCTTC. Translation gives CASTPDSVGGGYTF.

The V and J genes are TRBV5-6 and TRBJ2-5; TRBD2 matches at 12 bases. In germline, CDR1 is SGHDT, CDR2 YYEEEE. V dropped 4 bases and J dropped 5; count of bases not matched to a gene: 9. CDR3 length: 16 amino acids. The CDR3 region is CASSPPSGGADETQYF. The CDR3 coding sequence is TGTGCCAGCAGCCCCCCTAGCGGGGGGGCCGACGAGACCCAGTACTTC.

The V call is TRBV19, the J call TRBJ2-5; the D gene is possibly TRBD1 (5 bases). V was pared by 2 bases and J by 4 bases, with 8 bases between. CDR3 size: 13 residues. Germline V gene sequence: CDR1 LNHDA, CDR2 SQIVND (reference sequence). CDR3 protein: CASSIQGPETQYF. DNA of the CDR3: TGTGCCAGTAGTATACAGGGCCCAGAGACCCAGTACTTC.

The rearrangement links TRBV6-5 to TRBJ1-6; D remains ambiguous. The germline V gene has CDR1 MNHEY and CDR2 SVGAGI. Trimming shortened V by 6 bases and J by 3 bases, and 6 bases separated the two germline ends. The CDR3 covers 13 residues. CDR3 sequence (DNA): TGTGCCAGCAGGGGTGACTATAATTCACCCCTCCACTTT. Its protein is CASRGDYNSPLHF.

CDR3 sequence reads: CASSSGRVANYGYTF. Written as DNA, the CDR3 is TGCGCCAGCAGCTCAGGCCGGGTAGCTAACTATGGCTACACCTTC. The chain combines TRBV5-1 with TRBJ1-2; D remains unclear. V shed 3 bases and J shed 0 bases, with 12 bases lying between them. This CDR3 has 15 amino acids. Per the germline V gene, CDR1 is SGHRS and CDR2 is YFSETQ.

The chain is built from TRBV11-3 and TRBJ2-1; D gene uncertain. From germline, CDR1 is SGHNT and CDR2 YENEEA. The CDR3 is made up of 15 amino acids. Trimming stripped 5 bases from V and 9 bases from J, with 20 bases between. The CDR3 loop is CASSRSPDPLFEQFF. The CDR3 bases are TGTGCCAGCAGCCGATCCCCGGACCCGTTATTTGAGCAGTTCTTC.

The rearrangement joins TRBV7-9 to TRBJ1-1; no clear D. CDR3 length: 16 amino acids. V lost 7 bases to trimming and J lost 1 base, with 19 bases between them. Looked up from germline, CDR1 is SEHNR and CDR2 is FQNEAQ (reference sequence). The CDR3 coding sequence is TGTGCCAGCACCTCTACTACTAGACGTCCGAACACTGAAGCTTTCTTT. Amino acids: CASTSTTRRPNTEAFF.

The chain recombines TRBV7-2 with TRBJ2-2, with D unresolved. The V gene lost 1 base and the J gene lost 2 bases, with 8 bases spanning the gap. Germline lookup yields CDR1 SGHTA and CDR2 FQGNSA. There are 15 residues in the CDR3. CDR3 in amino acids: CASSLGLFNTGELFF. CDR3 nucleotide sequence: TGTGCCAGCAGCTTAGGTCTCTTTAACACCGGGGAGCTGTTTTTT.

The rearrangement joins TRBV7-7 to TRBJ2-5; D gene uncertain. The V end lost 5 bases, the J end lost 8 bases, and 15 bases lay between the germline ends. CDR1 is SSHAT and CDR2 is FNYEAQ in the germline V gene (reference sequence). This CDR3 contains 13 residues. CDR3 amino acids: CASSPPGRRTQYF. DNA of the CDR3: TGTGCCAGCAGCCCACCGGGCCGGCGAACCCAGTACTTC. The complete variable domain, with remaining parts taken from reference TRBV7-7 and TRBJ2-5, reads GAGVSQSPRYKVTKRGQDVTLRCDPISSHATLYWYQQALGQGPEFLTYFNYEAQPDKSGLPSDRFSAERPEGSISTLTIQRTEQRDSAMYRCASSPPGRRTQYFGPGTRLLVL.

V is TRBV5-1 and J is TRBJ2-1; 13 bases are a match to TRBD2. After removal of 3 bases from V and 0 bases from J, the junction contained 9 bases not matched to a gene. The CDR3 is 19 residues long. Germline-derived CDR1 and CDR2 are SGHRS and YFSETQ. Here the CDR3 DNA reads TGCGCCAGCAGCTCTGGACTAGCGGGAGTTTCTAGCTCCTACAATGAGCAGTTCTTC. Translating it yields CASSSGLAGVSSSYNEQFF.

V is TRBV11-3 and J is TRBJ2-1; no reliable D call. Germline-derived CDR1 and CDR2 are SGHNT and YENEEA. Trimming removed 5 bases from V and 4 bases from J, with 12 bases in between. The CDR3 has 14 residues. The CDR3 sequence is CASSPASDYNEQFF. In nucleotides, the CDR3 is TGTGCCAGCAGCCCTGCGAGCGATTACAATGAGCAGTTCTTC.

This chain uses TRBV6-5 with TRBJ2-4; D may be TRBD1 or TRBD2 (5 bases each). The V gene's germline CDR1 is MNHEY and CDR2 SVGAGI. This CDR3 is built from 14 residues. V was trimmed by 4 bases and J by 3 bases, leaving 10 bases between them. DNA of the CDR3: TGTGCCAGCAGTTCGGGGCAAGTCAAAAACATTCAGTACTTC. This translates into CASSSGQVKNIQYF.